Below, 5 T cell receptor beta chains from the same sample are listed, as sequenced in a study of OX40 agonist ivuxolimab in advanced cancers. Assay: immunoSEQ multiplex PCR; the TCRdb copy retains only in-frame clones and omits some. The table records about 90,000 clones, approximately 91% of them present only once. The sequenced sample was CD4+ or CD8+ T cells sorted from blood, obtained in a trial of the OX40 agonist ivuxolimab. The receptors here all came from an adult with an advanced solid tumor such as melanoma, head and neck, liver or kidney cancer.

The chain has TRBV28 and TRBJ2-5; TRBD1 matches 9 bases. CDR1 and CDR2 from the germline V gene are MDHEN and SYDVKM. Trimming at V came to 5 bases and at J to 1 base, leaving 8 bases not matched to a gene. The CDR3 consists of 16 residues. The CDR3 DNA reads TGTGCCAGCAGTCTAGGGACAGGGCCTTCCCAAGAGACCCAGTACTTC. Residues: CASSLGTGPSQETQYF.

This chain links TRBV5-6 with TRBJ2-1; 7 bases fit TRBD1. CDR3 length: 16 residues. Germline V gene data show CDR1 as SGHDT and CDR2 as YYEEEE. The junction had 11 bases not matched to a gene; V was cut back by 0 bases and J by 8 bases. CDR3 DNA: TGTGCCAGCAGCTTGGCCCGGAGGACAGGCGGGCATGAGCAGTTCTTC. Protein: CASSLARRTGGHEQFF.

V is TRBV6-5 and J is TRBJ1-4; 11 nucleotides match TRBD1. In germline, CDR1 is MNHEY, CDR2 SVGAGI. This CDR3 region has 15 residues. V dropped 6 bases and J dropped 7; count of bases not matched to a gene: 7. The CDR3 DNA reads TGTGCCAGCAGGGAAACCGGGACAGGGGGTGAAAAACTGTTTTTT. It yields the protein CASRETGTGGEKLFF.

This rearrangement joins TRBV20-1 to TRBJ1-1; no clear D. The CDR3 extends over 11 amino acids. Between the trimmed V and J ends, which lost 5 bases and 1 base, there was a span of 5 bases. The germline gives CDR1 DFQATT, CDR2 SNEGSKA (reference sequence). The DNA for the CDR3 is TGCAGTGCTCAGAAGAACACTGAAGCTTTCTTT. This sequence encodes CSAQKNTEAFF.

The chain has TRBV5-4 and TRBJ2-3; 9 bases map to TRBD2. Germline V gene data show CDR1 as SGHNT and CDR2 as YYREEE (reference sequence). CDR3 length: 17 residues. Trimming cost V 0 bases and J 0 bases; bases outside gene matches: 5. The CDR3 loop is CASSLGGLASSTDTQYF. CDR3 sequence (DNA): TGTGCCAGCAGCTTGGGGGGACTAGCCTCGAGCACAGATACGCAGTATTTT.